The 2 T cell receptor beta chains below come from one sample, sequenced in a study of cytomegalovirus exposure and HLA in healthy donors (dated by TCRdb to the late 2010s). The library was generated by the immunoSEQ multiplex PCR assay. This is the immuneACCESS table as TCRdb keeps it, with only in-frame sequences that have V and J called. A part of the clones is gone; compared with another copy, unresolved V genes explain less than half, and the rest is unexplained. The sample includes 140,000 or so clones, with roughly nine tenths observed a single time. Jointly, the top ten make up 9% of the sample. The material sequenced was PBMCs. These receptors were collected from a woman in her late teens or twenties in good health and CMV-seropositive.

The CDR3 reads CASRSTGGGAYEQYF. As DNA, the CDR3 is TGTGCCAGCAGGAGTACGGGGGGAGGGGCCTACGAGCAGTACTTC. V is TRBV6-5 and J is TRBJ2-7; 7 bases are shared with TRBD2. Germline loops: CDR1 MNHEY, CDR2 SVGAGI. V was pared by 6 bases and J by 2 bases, with 10 bases of the junction left unmatched. This CDR3 has 15 residues.

V gene TRBV10-2 combines with J gene TRBJ1-2, with unresolved D. V was cut by 8 bases and J by 4 bases, with 11 bases left in between. CDR3 length: 12 residues. Per the germline V gene, CDR1 is WSHSY and CDR2 is SAAADI. CDR3 region: CASSETGYGYTF. CDR3 bases: TGCGCCAGCTCCGAGACGGGCTATGGCTACACCTTC.